This TCR beta chain came from a study of T cell responses to AZD1222 COVID-19 vaccine. Notes on the study in general: Seropositive at baseline were only five or six AZD1222 recipients. White British ancestry dominated among donors, who included more females, and clonal diversity was possibly underestimated.

Second-dose schedules of about 4 or about 12 weeks were combined. Using immunoSEQ multiplex PCR, the repertoire was profiled, and TCRdb retains in-frame clones only, with some absent. Of some 160,000 clones in the sample, roughly 93% were seen once. Turning to this clone: The antigen remains unidentified.

This clonotype was obtained from an adult who received the AZD1222 COVID-19 vaccine. The sample in question was peripheral blood, obtained 28 days after the second AZD1222 dose.

CDR3 protein: CASSKIWTDTDTQYF. The CDR3 bases are TGTGCCAGCAGTAAGATATGGACAGACACAGATACGCAGTATTTT. V usage is TRBV6-5 and J usage is TRBJ2-3; D may be TRBD1 (6 bases). Per the germline V gene, CDR1 is MNHEY and CDR2 is SVGAGI. CDR3 size: 15 residues. V was pared by 5 bases and J by 2 bases, with 14 bases between.